The sequence of this T cell receptor beta chain was determined in a study of T cells of healthy individuals. V was pared by 4 bases and J by 0 bases, with 2 bases of the junction left unmatched. The germline V gene has CDR1 SGHVS and CDR2 FQNEAQ. The CDR3 is 14 amino acids. TCRdb used MiXCR to reprocess the 5' RACE reads, holding one entry per CDR3 protein. The table has 40,000 to 60,000 distinct CDR3 sequences, about 15% seen once. The J gene is TRBJ2-5, the V gene TRBV7-8; 7 bases are shared with TRBD1. This receptor was identified in a human donor in good health. Here the CDR3 DNA reads TGTGCCAGCAGCTGGGGGACAGACCAAGAGACCCAGTACTTC. The encoded protein is CASSWGTDQETQYF.